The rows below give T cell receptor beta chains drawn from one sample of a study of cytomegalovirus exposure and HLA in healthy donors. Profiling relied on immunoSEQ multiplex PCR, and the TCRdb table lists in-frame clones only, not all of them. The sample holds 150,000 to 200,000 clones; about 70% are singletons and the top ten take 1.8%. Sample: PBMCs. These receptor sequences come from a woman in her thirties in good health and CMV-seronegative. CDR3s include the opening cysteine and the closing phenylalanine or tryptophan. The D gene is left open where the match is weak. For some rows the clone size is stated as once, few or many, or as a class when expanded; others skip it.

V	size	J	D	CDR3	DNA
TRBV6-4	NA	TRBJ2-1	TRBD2	CASSVTSGRFSYNEQFF	TGTGCCAGCAGTGTAACTAGCGGGAGATTCTCCTACAATGAGCAGTTCTTC
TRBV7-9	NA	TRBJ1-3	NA	CASSKGVPGVNTIYF	TGTGCCAGCAGCAAAGGGGTCCCAGGGGTAAACACCATATATTTT
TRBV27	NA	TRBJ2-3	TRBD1	CASSPHAGTGSSDTQYF	TGTGCCAGCAGCCCCCACGCCGGGACAGGGAGTTCAGATACGCAGTATTTT
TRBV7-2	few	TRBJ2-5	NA	CASSWAGEETQYF	TGTGCCAGCAGCTGGGCAGGGGAAGAGACCCAGTACTTC
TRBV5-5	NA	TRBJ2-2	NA	CASSLGSLAGGELFF	TGTGCCAGCAGCTTGGGATCCCTAGCAGGCGGGGAGCTGTTTTTT
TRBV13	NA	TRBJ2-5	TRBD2	CASSLGLAKETQYF	TGTGCCAGCAGCTTAGGACTAGCGAAAGAGACCCAGTACTTC
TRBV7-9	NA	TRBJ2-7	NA	CASSAAGAYEQYF	TGTGCCAGCAGTGCGGCCGGAGCCTACGAGCAGTACTTC
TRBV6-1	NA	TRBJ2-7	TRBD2	CASSEGLAGGYEQYF	TGTGCCAGCAGTGAGGGACTAGCGGGGGGGTACGAGCAGTACTTC
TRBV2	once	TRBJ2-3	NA	CASSYAERDTQYF	TGTGCCAGCAGTTACGCGGAGCGGGATACGCAGTATTTT
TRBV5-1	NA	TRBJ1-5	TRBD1	CASSRGQGNQPQHF	TGCGCCAGCAGCAGGGGACAGGGAAATCAGCCCCAGCATTTT
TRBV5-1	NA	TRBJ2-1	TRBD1	CASSSGQGASEQFF	TGCGCCAGCAGCTCTGGACAGGGGGCGAGTGAGCAGTTCTTC
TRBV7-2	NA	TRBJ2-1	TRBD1	CASSLTGGPVSYNEQFF	TGTGCCAGCAGCTTGACAGGGGGCCCGGTCTCCTACAATGAGCAGTTCTTC
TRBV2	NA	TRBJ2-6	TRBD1	CASTLPGQGRSGANVLTF	TGTGCCAGCACCCTCCCGGGACAGGGTAGGTCCGGGGCCAACGTCCTGACTTTC
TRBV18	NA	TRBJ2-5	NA	CASSPRGQETQYF	TGTGCCAGCTCACCACGAGGGCAAGAGACCCAGTACTTC
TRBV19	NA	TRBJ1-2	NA	CASSTGYANYGYTF	TGTGCCAGTAGTACCGGGTACGCTAACTATGGCTACACCTTC
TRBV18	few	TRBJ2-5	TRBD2	CASSPPNGAGDPQETQYF	TGTGCCAGCTCACCACCGAACGGAGCGGGAGATCCGCAAGAGACCCAGTACTTC
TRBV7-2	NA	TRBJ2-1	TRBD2	CASSLTAGYNEQFF	TGTGCCAGCAGCTTAACAGCGGGGTACAATGAGCAGTTCTTC
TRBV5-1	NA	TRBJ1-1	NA	CASSLPGTTEAFF	TGCGCCAGCAGCTTGCCGGGTACCACTGAAGCTTTCTTT
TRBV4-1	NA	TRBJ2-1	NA	CASSQDGSLPFF	TGCGCCAGCAGCCAAGATGGGAGTTTACCCTTCTTC
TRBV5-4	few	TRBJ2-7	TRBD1	CASSLWDRRSYEQYF	TGTGCCAGCAGCTTATGGGACAGACGCTCCTACGAGCAGTACTTC
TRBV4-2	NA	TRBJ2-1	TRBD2	CASSRDLSGRTYNEQFF	TGTGCCAGCAGCCGCGACCTTAGCGGGAGGACCTACAATGAGCAGTTCTTC
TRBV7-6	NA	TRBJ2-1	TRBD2	CASSLVHVRTSGKEFYNEQFF	TGTGCCAGCAGCTTAGTTCATGTGAGGACTAGCGGGAAAGAATTCTACAATGAGCAGTTCTTC
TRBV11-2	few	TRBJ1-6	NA	CASSSSSVGADNSPLHF	TGTGCCAGCAGCTCATCTTCCGTAGGGGCTGACAATTCACCCCTCCACTTT
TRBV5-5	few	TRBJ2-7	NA	CASSLRKYSGFEQYF	TGTGCCAGCAGCTTGAGAAAATATTCAGGGTTCGAGCAGTACTTC
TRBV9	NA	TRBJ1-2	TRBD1	CASSVEPRTGGGYTF	TGTGCCAGCAGCGTAGAACCCCGCACAGGGGGCGGCTACACCTTC
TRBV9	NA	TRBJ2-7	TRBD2	CASSPGLAVLEQYF	TGTGCCAGCAGCCCCGGACTAGCGGTTCTCGAGCAGTACTTC
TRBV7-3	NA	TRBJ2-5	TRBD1	CASSLTGGFLETQYF	TGTGCCAGCAGCTTGACAGGGGGCTTTTTGGAGACCCAGTACTTC
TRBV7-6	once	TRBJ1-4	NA	CASSLGAQGGEKLFF	TGTGCCAGCAGCTTAGGCGCCCAGGGAGGGGAAAAACTGTTTTTT